This TCR beta chain was recovered during a study of regulatory T cells in long-lasting Graves disease (dated by TCRdb to 2020 to 2023). With regard to the full study: Newly diagnosed Graves' disease patients had taken antithyroid drugs for less than 3 months. Patients with persistent Graves' disease were compared with patients with newly diagnosed Graves' disease using TCR sequencing and RNA sequencing of peripheral blood. The study was conducted in China and was registered as a clinical trial. A total of roughly 35 samples underwent TCR sequencing: 13 from persistent and some 20 from newly diagnosed Graves' disease patients. The research as a whole found: Lower TCR Shannon entropy and fewer highly expanded clones were observed in persistent Graves' disease patients than in newly diagnosed patients, which suggested clonal expansion. Only peripheral blood was studied, because thyroid tissue, the primary lesion, was inaccessible. A larger number of public clonotypes was shared among persistent patients (over 2,500) than among newly diagnosed patients (roughly 970). As a limitation, the authors acknowledged that the small sample size may reduce accuracy. Persistent disease showed preferential use of TRBV28, TRBJ1-2 and TRBJ2-5, whereas newly diagnosed disease favored TRBV20-1 and TRBJ2-1. Sequencing and analysis were restricted to the TCR beta chain.

The library was built by means of multiplex PCR. TCRdb lists the instrument as Illumina HiSeq 4000. TCR beta libraries were built with iRepertoire HTBI primers and Arm-PCR amplification of CDR3 regions. PCR products were gel purified before sequencing. Processing in the source paper ran as follows. Across samples, 62 TRBV and roughly 15 TRBJ segments were identified and used for gene usage analysis of CDR3 amino acid clonotypes. Filtered high-quality paired reads were merged into contigs using COPE and FqMerger. BLAST was used to align contigs to the IMGT TRBV, TRBD and TRBJ reference genes, and CDR3 was defined following IMGT. Any clonotype with a frequency above 0.1% was classified as a highly expanded clone. Repertoire diversity was measured by Shannon entropy, and V-J evenness by the Gini coefficient. A clonotype was considered public if more than one individual shared it. The public reads were run again by TCRdb, first through fastp at Q25 and then through MiXCR, and only productive beta chains were kept. CDR3 protein duplicates are merged, each entry listing the most common genes and DNA. The V and J calls, along with clone size, are taken from TCRdb and not from the paper's own processing. The sample table lists roughly 520,000 distinct CDR3 sequences, around 11% of them with a count of one. Jointly, the top ten make up 8.9% of the sample.

In light of the paper, this sample's time point label describes: newly diagnosed GD, antithyroid drugs for less than 3 months. For both TCR sequencing and RNA sequencing, RNA was extracted from PBMCs using TRIzol. Graves' disease was diagnosed according to American Thyroid Association guidelines. The patients came from an endocrinology department in Xi'an, China. Each patient gave about 9.1 milliliters of peripheral blood, collected in an EDTA anticoagulant tube. PBMCs were isolated by Ficoll Paque Plus density gradient separation without further T cell sorting. RNA quality was checked with an Agilent 2100 Bioanalyzer and agarose gel, and concentration with a NanoDrop 2000. This clonotype was detected a few times. The antigen it recognizes is unknown. No base qualities exist here, and no much larger clone lies one base off it. The germline V gene (reference sequence) gives CDR1 as DFQATT and CDR2 as SNEGSKA. Relative to germline, V is missing 1 base and J is missing 0 bases, with 4 bases of the junction outside any gene match. The CDR3 measures 16 amino acids from cysteine to phenylalanine. The kept DNA is CDR3 alone, 48 bases in frame from the first base.

The same specimen was also included in a second study, on T cells in Graves' hyperthyroidism and ophthalmopathy. The second publication reports: Stable Graves' hyperthyroidism was defined as no progression to ophthalmopathy during 18 months of follow-up. Hyperthyroidism patients were newly diagnosed, had a disease duration of under 2 months, and were aged 18 to 65 years. Any patient with an uncontrolled infection, another autoimmune disease, pregnancy or lactation was excluded. Clinical symptoms, serum thyroxine and TRAb, thyroid ultrasound, and orbital computed tomography formed the basis for the diagnoses. The first round of RT-PCR for the TCR CDR3 was performed with the HTBI primer set and the Qiagen OneStep RT-PCR kit. Most expanded thyroid clonotypes (frequency above 0.001) were also detected in blood, suggesting blood repertoires may reflect thyroid immune responses. A model built on a 13 V-J signature distinguished ophthalmopathy from stable hyperthyroidism, reaching about 88% sensitivity and about 81% specificity in cross-validation and 80%/75% in testing. In validation, the model predicted progression to ophthalmopathy a median of 6.5 months before onset, with roughly 70% sensitivity and about 72% specificity. To identify distinguishing TCR V-J signatures, a discovery cohort of about 95 patients was used, comprising 43 with Graves' ophthalmopathy and 55 to 65 with stable Graves' hyperthyroidism. Prospective prediction of ophthalmopathy was tested in an independent validation cohort of approximately 18 hyperthyroidism patients and roughly 16 patients who later progressed to ophthalmopathy. The 100 discovery patients were divided at random into training and test sets in a 7:3 ratio. The study also compared thyroid tissue and blood T-cell repertoires from a handful of Graves' hyperthyroidism patients. After blood sampling, hyperthyroidism patients were treated with methimazole at a starting dose of 30 mg daily, and ophthalmopathy patients were treated with high-dose intravenous methylprednisolone. A second multiplex PCR round built the libraries, followed by size selection and purification. The libraries were sequenced on an Illumina HiSeq2000 using paired-end 100 bp reads. SOAPnuke was used to process the raw data, with reads discarded if the reads contained adapters or uncalled bases, had a mean Phred below 15, or lacked an exact constant-primer or identifier match. High-quality paired reads were merged using COPE v1.2.5, and each unique nucleotide sequence was defined as a clonotype. MiTCR v1.1 was used to align clonotypes to the IMGT TRBV, TRBD and TRBJ reference segments. The analysis was restricted to V-J combinations with a frequency above 0.0001, which together covered 98% to 99.2% of the repertoires. A TCS score was defined as the ratio between F50 (clonal expansion) and ExV (chaos), using BLOSUM62-based TCRdist between CDR3 peptides within each V-J. Welch's t-statistics and random forest reduced roughly 500 V-J features to 13, which were used in a naive Bayes classifier (R e1071). Sample size was not statistically predetermined, and investigators were not blinded to group allocation. The paper describes TCR Vbeta CDR3 sequencing of about 140 peripheral blood samples, made up of 43 ophthalmopathy patients, approximately 76 hyperthyroidism patients and about 17 progressor patients.

Source: peripheral blood mononuclear cells (PBMCs), taken at new diagnosis, from a patient treated with antithyroid drugs. The origin of this receptor is a woman under 40 with Graves disease. Donor details come from another sample of the same person, matched by shared clones. Here the chain combines TRBV20-1 and TRBJ1-1, with 11 bases aligning to TRBD1. This receptor has the CDR3 CSARGTGGRMNTEAFF. At the DNA level, the sequence is TGCAGTGCTAGAGGGACAGGGGGCCGGATGAACACTGAAGCTTTCTTT.